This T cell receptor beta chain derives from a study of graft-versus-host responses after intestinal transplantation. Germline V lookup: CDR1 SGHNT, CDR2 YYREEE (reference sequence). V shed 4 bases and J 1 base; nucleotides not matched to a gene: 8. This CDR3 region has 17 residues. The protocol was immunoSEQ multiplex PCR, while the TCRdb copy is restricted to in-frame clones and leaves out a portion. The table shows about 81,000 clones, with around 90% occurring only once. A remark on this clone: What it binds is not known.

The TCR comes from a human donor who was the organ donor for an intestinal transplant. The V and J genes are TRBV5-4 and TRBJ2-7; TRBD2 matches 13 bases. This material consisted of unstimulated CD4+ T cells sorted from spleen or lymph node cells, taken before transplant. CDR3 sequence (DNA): TGTGCCAGCAGCCCGGACGGGACTAGCGGGGCTTCCTACGAGCAGTACTTC. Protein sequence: CASSPDGTSGASYEQYF.